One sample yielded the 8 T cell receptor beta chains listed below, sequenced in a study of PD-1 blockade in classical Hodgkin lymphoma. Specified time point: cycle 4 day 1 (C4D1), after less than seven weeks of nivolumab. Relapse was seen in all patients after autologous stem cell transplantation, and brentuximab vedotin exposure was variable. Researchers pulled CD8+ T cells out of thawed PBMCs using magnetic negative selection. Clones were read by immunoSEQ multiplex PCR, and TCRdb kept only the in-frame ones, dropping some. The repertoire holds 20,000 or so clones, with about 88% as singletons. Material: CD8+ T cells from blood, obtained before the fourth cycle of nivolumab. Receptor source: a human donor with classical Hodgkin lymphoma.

CDR3 sequence reads: CASSPGTANTGELFF. DNA for the CDR3: TGTGCCAGCAGCCCCGGGACAGCCAACACCGGGGAGCTGTTTTTT. The V call is TRBV6-5, the J call TRBJ2-2, with 7 bases fitting TRBD1. In germline, CDR1 is MNHEY, CDR2 SVGAGI. CDR3 length: 15 amino acids. V lost 6 bases and J lost 2; bases outside the gene matches: 6.

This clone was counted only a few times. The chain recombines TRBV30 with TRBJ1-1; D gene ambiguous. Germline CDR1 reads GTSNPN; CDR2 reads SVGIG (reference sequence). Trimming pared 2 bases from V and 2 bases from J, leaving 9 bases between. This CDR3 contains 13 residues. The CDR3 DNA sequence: TGTGCCTGGAGTATAACGATAAACACTGAAGCTTTCTTT. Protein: CAWSITINTEAFF.

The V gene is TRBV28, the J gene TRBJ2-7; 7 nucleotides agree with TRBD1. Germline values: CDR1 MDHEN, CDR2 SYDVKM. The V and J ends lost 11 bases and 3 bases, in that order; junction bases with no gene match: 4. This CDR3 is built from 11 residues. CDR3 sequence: CAHRGDYEQYF. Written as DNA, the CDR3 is TGTGCCCACAGGGGCGACTACGAGCAGTACTTC.

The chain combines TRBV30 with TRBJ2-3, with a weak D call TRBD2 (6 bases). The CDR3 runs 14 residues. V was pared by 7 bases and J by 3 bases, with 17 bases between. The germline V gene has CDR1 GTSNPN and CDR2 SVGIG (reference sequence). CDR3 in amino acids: CASQGGGITDTQYF. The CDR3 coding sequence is TGTGCCTCCCAAGGAGGCGGGATAACAGATACGCAGTATTTT.

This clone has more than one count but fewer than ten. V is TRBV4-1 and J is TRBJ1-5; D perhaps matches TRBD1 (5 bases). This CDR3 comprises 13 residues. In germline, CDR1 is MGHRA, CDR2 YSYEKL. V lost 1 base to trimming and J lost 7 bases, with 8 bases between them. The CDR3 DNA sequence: TGCGCCAGCAGCCAAGTCTGGGGGCAGCCCCAGCATTTT. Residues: CASSQVWGQPQHF.

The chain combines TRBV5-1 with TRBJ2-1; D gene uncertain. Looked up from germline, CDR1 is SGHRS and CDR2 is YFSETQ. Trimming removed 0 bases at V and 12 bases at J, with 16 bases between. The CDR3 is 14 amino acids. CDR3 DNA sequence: TGCGCCAGCAGCTTGGAGACCCTTCTTCGTGGGCAGTTCTTC. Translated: CASSLETLLRGQFF.

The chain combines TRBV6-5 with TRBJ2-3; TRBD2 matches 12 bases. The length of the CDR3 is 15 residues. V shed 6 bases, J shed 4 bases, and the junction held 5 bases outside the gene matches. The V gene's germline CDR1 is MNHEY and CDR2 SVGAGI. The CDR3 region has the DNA TGTGCCAGCAGCTCGACTAGCGGGAGCGCAGATACGCAGTATTTT. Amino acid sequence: CASSSTSGSADTQYF.

The CDR3 region is CASSEGWPGYEQYF. CDR3 bases: TGTGCCAGCAGTGAAGGGTGGCCGGGCTACGAGCAGTACTTC. The chain has TRBV25-1 and TRBJ2-7; D call uncertain. This CDR3 contains 14 residues. Trimming left V 2 bases short and J 3 bases short, with 11 bases between. Germline CDR1 and CDR2: MGHDK and SYGVNS.